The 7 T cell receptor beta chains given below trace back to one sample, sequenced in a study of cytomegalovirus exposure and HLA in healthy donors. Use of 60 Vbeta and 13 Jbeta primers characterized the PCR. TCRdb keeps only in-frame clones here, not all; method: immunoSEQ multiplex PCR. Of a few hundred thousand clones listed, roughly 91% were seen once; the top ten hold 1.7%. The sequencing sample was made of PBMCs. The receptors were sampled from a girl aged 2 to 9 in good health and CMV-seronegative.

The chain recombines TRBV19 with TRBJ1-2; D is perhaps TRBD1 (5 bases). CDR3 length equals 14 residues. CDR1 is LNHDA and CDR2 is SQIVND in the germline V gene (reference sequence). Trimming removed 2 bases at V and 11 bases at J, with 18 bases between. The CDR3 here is CASSIRETDLAYTF. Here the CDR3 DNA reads TGTGCCAGTAGTATACGGGAGACAGACCTAGCGTACACCTTC.

As DNA, the CDR3 is TGTGTCAGAAGCTTAGGACAGGTTAACTATGGCTACACCTTC. This codes for CVRSLGQVNYGYTF. The chain uses TRBV7-5 and TRBJ1-2; the table calls TRBD1, which could not be checked here. TRBV7-5 is termed a pseudogene. The CDR3 runs 14 residues.

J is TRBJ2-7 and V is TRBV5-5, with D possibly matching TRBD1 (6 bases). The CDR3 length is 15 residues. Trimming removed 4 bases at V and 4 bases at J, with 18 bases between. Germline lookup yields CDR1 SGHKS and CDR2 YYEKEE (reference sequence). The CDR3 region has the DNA TGTGCCAGCAGCCCCATGGGGGCAGGGTCGTACGAGCAGTACTTC. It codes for CASSPMGAGSYEQYF.

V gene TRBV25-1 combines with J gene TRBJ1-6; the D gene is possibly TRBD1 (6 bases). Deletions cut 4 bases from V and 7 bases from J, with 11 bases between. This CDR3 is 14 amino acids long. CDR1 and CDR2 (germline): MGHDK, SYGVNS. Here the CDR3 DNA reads TGTGCCAGCAGTGTAGCCGGACAGAATTCACCCCTCCACTTT. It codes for CASSVAGQNSPLHF.

The CDR3 sequence: CASSVRGEGIDEQFF. The CDR3 DNA is TGTGCCAGCAGCGTACGCGGGGAGGGCATCGATGAGCAGTTCTTC. The V call is TRBV9, the J call TRBJ2-1; 7 bases line up with TRBD2. Germline V gene sequence: CDR1 SGDLS, CDR2 YYNGEE. V was clipped by 1 base and J by 8 bases; unmatched bases: 9. The CDR3 consists of 15 residues.

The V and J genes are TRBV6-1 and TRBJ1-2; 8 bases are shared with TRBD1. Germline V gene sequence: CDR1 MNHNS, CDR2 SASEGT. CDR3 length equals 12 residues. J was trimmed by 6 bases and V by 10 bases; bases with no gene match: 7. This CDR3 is CATEGQANGYTF. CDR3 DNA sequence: TGTGCCACCGAGGGACAGGCTAATGGCTACACCTTC.

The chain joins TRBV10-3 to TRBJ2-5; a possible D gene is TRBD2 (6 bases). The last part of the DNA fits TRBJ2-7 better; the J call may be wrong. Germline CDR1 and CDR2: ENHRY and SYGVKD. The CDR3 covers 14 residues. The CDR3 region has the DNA TGTGCCATCAGTGATCGGGGACTCCCCTACGAGCAGTACTTC. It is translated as CAISDRGLPYEQYF.